This TCR beta chain was captured in a study of Tregs in tolerant kidney transplant recipients. Study-level results: Findings come from small patient numbers and require larger validation. Biological reproducibility was not directly addressed in this study. Tregs expanded with activated donor B cells seemed most donor-specific.

The CDR3 length is 12 residues. The J segment lost 5 bases and the V segment lost 3 bases, leaving 1 base of the junction unmatched. In germline, CDR1 is SQVTM, CDR2 ANQGSEA. Measured with immunoSEQ multiplex PCR; TCRdb has only the in-frame clones, and not every one. The sample records 85,000 to 95,000 clones, around nine tenths being singletons. As concerns this clone: Its antigen is currently unknown.

Thawed PBMCs were FACS-sorted into unstimulated CD4+CD25+CD127- regulatory T cells, CD4+CD25- non-regulatory cells, CD4 and CD8 cells. The chain combines TRBV29-1 with TRBJ2-5; 9 bases align to TRBD1. Source material: CD8+ T cells from blood. The receptor was isolated from a human donor in good health. The CDR3 loop reads CSVEGTGETQYF. CDR3 coding DNA: TGCAGCGTTGAGGGGACAGGGGAGACCCAGTACTTC.